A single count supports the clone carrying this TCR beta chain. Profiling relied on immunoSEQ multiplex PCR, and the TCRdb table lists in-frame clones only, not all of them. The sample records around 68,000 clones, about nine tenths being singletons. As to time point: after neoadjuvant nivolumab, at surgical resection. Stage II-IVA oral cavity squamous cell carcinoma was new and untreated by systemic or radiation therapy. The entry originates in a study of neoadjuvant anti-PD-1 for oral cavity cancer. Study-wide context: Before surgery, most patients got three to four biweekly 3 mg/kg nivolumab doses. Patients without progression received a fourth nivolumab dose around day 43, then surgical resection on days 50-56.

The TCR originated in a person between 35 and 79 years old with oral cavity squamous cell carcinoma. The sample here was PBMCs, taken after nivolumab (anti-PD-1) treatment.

CDR3: CASGSGGRVISGDTEAFF. The CDR3 bases are TGTGCCAGCGGATCAGGGGGCCGAGTAATTTCGGGGGACACTGAAGCTTTCTTT. This chain joins TRBV2 and TRBJ1-1, with 8 bases that match TRBD1. Germline values: CDR1 SNHLY, CDR2 FYNNEI. The CDR3 sequence is 18 residues long. Trimming cost V 8 bases and J 3 bases; bases outside gene matches: 20.